The next 2 T cell receptor beta chains were all read from a single sample in a study of blood T cells in healthy people across ages. Then a second PCR, running roughly 7 to 11 cycles, was carried out with a sample-barcoded 5' primer and a J-beta primer mix. One entry per CDR3 protein, called by TCRdb with MiXCR from the 5' RACE reads. Here the sample spans about 780,000 distinct CDR3 sequences, roughly 46% being singletons. The sample taken for sequencing was blood. The receptor set was obtained from a man at least 80 years old in good health.

The V call is TRBV20-1, the J call TRBJ2-1; 11 nucleotides line up with TRBD2. The junction had 21 bases not matched to a gene; V was cut back by 1 base and J by 4 bases. CDR1 is DFQATT and CDR2 is SNEGSKA in the germline V gene (reference sequence). The CDR3 runs to 21 residues. CDR3 DNA: TGCAGTGCTAGAGGACCTCAGACTAGCGGGGAGCTTACTTTTGTATACAATGAGCAGTTCTTC. The encoded protein is CSARGPQTSGELTFVYNEQFF.

In its sample, this clonotype was seen once. The chain links TRBV30 to TRBJ2-5; D not resolved. V was clipped by 5 bases and J by 0 bases, with 7 bases between them. Germline-derived CDR1 and CDR2 are GTSNPN and SVGIG (reference sequence). The CDR3 runs 12 residues. The CDR3 coding sequence is TGTGCCTGGGAGTACGACCAAGAGACCCAGTACTTC. It yields the protein CAWEYDQETQYF. Full variable domain (outside the CDR3, taken from reference TRBV30 and TRBJ2-5): SQTIHQWPATLVQPVGSPLSLECTVEGTSNPNLYWYRQAAGRGLQLLFYSVGIGQISSEVPQNLSASRPQDRQFILSSKKLLLSDSGFYLCAWEYDQETQYFGPGTRLLVL.